These 9 T cell receptor beta chains were all obtained from the same sample, sequenced in a study of blood T cell repertoires in COVID-19. Measured with immunoSEQ multiplex PCR; TCRdb has only the in-frame clones, and not every one. Of about 70,000 clones listed, about 90% are singletons. The sample consisted of peripheral blood. These TCRs come from a man in his fifties or sixties with active COVID-19.

The rearrangement joins TRBV28 to TRBJ2-5; TRBD1 is a possible D gene (6 bases). There are 15 residues in the CDR3. In germline, CDR1 is MDHEN, CDR2 SYDVKM. V was shortened by 7 bases and J by 2 bases, with 17 bases between the two germline ends. The CDR3 protein is CASTPVTGTQETQYF. As DNA, the CDR3 is TGTGCCAGCACCCCCGTAACGGGGACACAAGAGACCCAGTACTTC.

The chain couples TRBV19 to TRBJ1-3; D is undetermined. V gave up 6 bases and J gave up 0 bases, with 12 bases separating them. Looked up from germline, CDR1 is LNHDA and CDR2 is SQIVND (reference sequence). This CDR3 has 15 amino acids. The CDR3 reads CASSPSGFSGNTIYF. CDR3 in DNA: TGTGCCAGTAGCCCCTCGGGTTTCTCTGGAAACACCATATATTTT. Full variable domain (outside the CDR3, taken from reference TRBV19 and TRBJ1-3): DGGITQSPKYLFRKEGQNVTLSCEQNLNHDAMYWYRQDPGQGLRLIYYSQIVNDFQKGDIAEGYSVSREKKESFPLTVTSAQKNPTAFYLCASSPSGFSGNTIYFGEGSWLTVV.

This chain joins TRBV2 and TRBJ1-4; D unclear. This CDR3 region has 16 residues. From germline, CDR1 is SNHLY and CDR2 FYNNEI. Deletions cut 5 bases from V and 4 bases from J, with 17 bases between. CDR3 residues: CASSTRLGVFNEKLFF. Written as DNA, the CDR3 is TGTGCCAGCAGTACAAGACTCGGGGTATTTAATGAAAAACTGTTTTTT. The full variable domain, with the rest looked up from reference TRBV2 and TRBJ1-4, is EPEVTQTPSHQVTQMGQEVILRCVPISNHLYFYWYRQILGQKVEFLVSFYNNEISEKSEIFDDQFSVERPDGSNFTLKIRSTKLEDSAMYFCASSTRLGVFNEKLFFGSGTQLSVL.

This chain links TRBV7-9 with TRBJ2-1; 9 nucleotides align to TRBD1. Germline V CDR1 and CDR2: SEHNR, FQNEAQ (reference sequence). The CDR3 has 16 residues. Trimming removed 4 bases from V and 4 bases from J; junction bases left unmatched: 8. CDR3 sequence: CASSSSRDRAYNEQFF. CDR3 DNA: TGTGCCAGCAGCTCATCCAGGGACAGGGCTTACAATGAGCAGTTCTTC.

The chain recombines TRBV7-2 with TRBJ2-7; D is unclear. V lost 5 bases and J 5 bases, leaving 16 bases between the germline ends. Germline V gives CDR1 SGHTA, CDR2 FQGNSA. The CDR3 is made up of 14 amino acids. The CDR3 DNA reads TGTGCCAGCAGCACCCGAGGTGGCGGAAACGAGCAGTACTTC. It translates to CASSTRGGGNEQYF.

This chain links TRBV6-5 with TRBJ2-1, with 12 bases aligning to TRBD2. CDR3 length: 14 amino acids. CDR1 and CDR2 (germline): MNHEY, SVGAGI. V shed 4 bases, J shed 7 bases, and the junction held 2 bases outside the gene matches. CDR3 sequence: CASSSGTSGNEQFF. The DNA of the CDR3 is TGTGCCAGCAGTTCCGGGACTAGCGGGAATGAGCAGTTCTTC.

The chain employs TRBV7-2 and TRBJ1-1, with TRBD1 matching over 7 bases. This CDR3 has 16 amino acids. J lost 1 base, V lost 0 bases, and 5 bases had no gene match. CDR1 is SGHTA and CDR2 is FQGNSA in the germline V gene. CDR3 loop: CASSLAPTGRNTEAFF. Here the CDR3 DNA reads TGTGCCAGCAGCTTAGCGCCGACAGGGCGGAACACTGAAGCTTTCTTT. Drawing the rest from reference TRBV7-2 and TRBJ1-1, the complete variable domain is GAGVSQSPSNKVTEKGKDVELRCDPISGHTALYWYRQSLGQGLEFLIYFQGNSAPDKSGLPSDRFSAERTGGSVSTLTIQRTQQEDSAVYLCASSLAPTGRNTEAFFGQGTRLTVV.

The chain has TRBV3-1 (or the pseudogene TRBV3-2) and TRBJ2-3, with a possible D match to TRBD2 (5 bases). The V end was cut by 0 bases, the J end by 5 bases, with 12 bases between. The CDR3 is 15 amino acids. Looked up from germline, CDR1 is LGHDT and CDR2 is YNNKEL (reference sequence). Here the CDR3 reads CASSQDSDWRDTQYF. Written as DNA, the CDR3 is TGTGCCAGCAGCCAAGATTCGGACTGGAGAGATACGCAGTATTTT.

The gene calls are TRBV27 and TRBJ1-4, with D tentatively TRBD1 (5 bases). The ends were cut back, 0 bases at V and 4 bases at J, with 21 bases in the middle. Germline V CDR1 and CDR2: MNHEY, SMNVEV (reference sequence). The CDR3 spans 19 residues. The CDR3: CASSLSGTPPGVVNEKLFF. The CDR3 bases are TGTGCCAGCAGTTTATCAGGTACCCCCCCGGGGGTGGTTAATGAAAAACTGTTTTTT.